These 11 T cell receptor beta chains came from one sample sequenced in a study of blood T cell repertoires in COVID-19. The table came from immunoSEQ multiplex PCR; TCRdb's copy has only in-frame clones and leaves some out. The profile shows about 240,000 clones, about nine tenths of them singletons. The sample comprised peripheral blood. The source is a man in his 60s who had recovered from COVID-19.

V is TRBV9 and J is TRBJ1-1, with D hard to call. The CDR3 contains 14 residues. V dropped 2 bases and J dropped 0 bases, with 8 bases sitting between them. From germline, CDR1 is SGDLS and CDR2 YYNGEE. In DNA, the CDR3 is TGTGCCAGCAGCGTGCTGAGCATGAACACTGAAGCTTTCTTT. Amino acid sequence: CASSVLSMNTEAFF.

A note on this clone: Mismatch with germline at one junction end may stem from a read error. This chain's CDR3 is CASNEVTGNQPQHF. The CDR3 bases are TGTGCCAGCAATGAAGTCACAGGGAATCAGCCCCAGCATTTT. J is TRBJ1-5 and V is TRBV6-1, with D possibly being TRBD1 (6 bases). In germline, CDR1 is MNHNS, CDR2 SASEGT. The CDR3 is 14 amino acids.

The chain couples TRBV5-1 to TRBJ1-3; 7 nucleotides match TRBD1. The germline gives CDR1 SGHRS, CDR2 YFSETQ. The CDR3 is made up of 15 amino acids. Unmatched junction bases numbered 8, after V lost 4 bases and J lost 4 bases. The CDR3 DNA is TGCGCCAGCAGCGCTGGGACAGCCCGAGGAAACACCATATATTTT. Translation: CASSAGTARGNTIYF.

This chain connects TRBV5-8 to TRBJ2-1, with TRBD2 matching 11 bases. Germline loops: CDR1 SGHTS, CDR2 YDEGEE. This CDR3 has 18 amino acids. Losses at the gene ends were 1 base for V and 5 bases for J; bases not matched to a gene: 11. The CDR3 bases are TGTGCCAGCAGCTTGTTGATAGCGGGGGGGCGGTCGGACAATGAGCAGTTCTTC. As protein: CASSLLIAGGRSDNEQFF.

The J gene is TRBJ2-6, the V gene TRBV24-1; D is perhaps TRBD2 (5 bases). The CDR3 length is 13 residues. Germline V gene lookup returns CDR1 KGHDR and CDR2 SFDVKD. V shed 7 bases and J shed 4 bases, with 7 bases lying between them. The CDR3 is CATSTGGANVLTF. DNA of the CDR3: TGTGCCACCAGCACGGGGGGGGCCAACGTCCTGACTTTC.

This clone occurred a few times. V gene TRBV11-2 combines with J gene TRBJ2-3, with a weak D call TRBD2 (6 bases). The CDR3 contains 15 residues. The ends were cut back, 5 bases at V and 8 bases at J, with 20 bases in the middle. Germline CDR1 is SGHAT and CDR2 is FQNNGV. The CDR3 protein is CASSQGLHKGITQYF. Here the CDR3 DNA reads TGTGCCAGCAGCCAGGGACTGCACAAGGGGATTACGCAGTATTTT.

This rearrangement joins TRBV19 to TRBJ2-1; 13 bases are a match to TRBD2. Losses at the gene ends were 9 bases for V and 4 bases for J; bases not matched to a gene: 12. In germline, CDR1 is LNHDA, CDR2 SQIVND (reference sequence). The CDR3 has 17 residues. CDR3 sequence (DNA): TGTGCCAGCCACCCCCTACTAGCGGGGGGGCCGTACAATGAGCAGTTCTTC. It translates to CASHPLLAGGPYNEQFF.

V usage is TRBV27 and J usage is TRBJ1-6; D gene ambiguous. This CDR3 contains 17 residues. CDR1 and CDR2 (germline): MNHEY, SMNVEV (reference sequence). V lost 7 bases, J lost 0 bases, and 16 bases lay in between. The CDR3 nucleotides are TGTGCCAGCACCTATAGCGGCAGAGACTCCTATAATTCACCCCTCCACTTT. Protein: CASTYSGRDSYNSPLHF.

The chain's CDR3 is CATSDPGAQGTRWETQYF. The CDR3 DNA reads as TGTGCCACCAGTGATCCTGGGGCCCAGGGAACGAGGTGGGAGACCCAGTACTTC. V usage is TRBV24-1 and J usage is TRBJ2-5; perhaps TRBD1 as D (5 bases). V lost 3 bases, J lost 5 bases, and 24 bases lay in between. This CDR3 region has 18 residues. Germline V gives CDR1 KGHDR, CDR2 SFDVKD.

V gene TRBV3-1 (or the pseudogene TRBV3-2) combines with J gene TRBJ2-3; D perhaps matches TRBD2 (7 bases). CDR3 length: 15 residues. The germline V and J ends were trimmed by 2 bases and 2 bases, with 11 bases remaining between them. The V gene's germline CDR1 is LGHDT and CDR2 YNNKEL (reference sequence). The CDR3 bases are TGTGCCAGCAGCCAAACGGGGGGCGACACAGATACGCAGTATTTT. It specifies CASSQTGGDTDTQYF.

The J gene is TRBJ2-4, the V gene TRBV2, with unresolved D. V lost 3 bases, J lost 2 bases, and 8 bases lay in between. Germline V gives CDR1 SNHLY, CDR2 FYNNEI. This CDR3 contains 14 residues. The CDR3 protein is CASSDGNTKNIQYF. DNA for the CDR3: TGTGCCAGCAGTGACGGTAATACCAAAAACATTCAGTACTTC.